This T cell receptor beta chain was profiled in a study of shared clonotypes between healthy human individuals. At the level of the study: A donor's plate count was three for CD4 naive and three for CD4 memory; CD8 naive had two and CD8 memory one. Study-wide results and limits: Naive subsets generally had larger estimated richness than memory subsets. Rarefaction showed sorted-subset sequencing was incomplete despite large depth. Donor scarcity curtailed the genetic and exposure-history diversity represented herein.

This table comes from immunoSEQ multiplex PCR, and its TCRdb copy is limited to in-frame clones, with some not included. This sample carries under 1,100,000 clones, approximately 80% of them seen once, and the ten largest clones take roughly 0.57%. Concerning this clone: Its antigen is currently unknown.

With 8 bases removed from V and 0 bases from J, the gap between germline ends came to 15 bases. CDR3 size: 15 residues. CDR1 is SEHNR, CDR2 FQNEAQ, per germline (reference sequence). The source material was memory CD4+ T cells from PBMCs. Subset defined: CD45RA-negative fraction. The sequence was collected from a man aged 18 to 29 in good health. Some clones in this sample may be carry-over from other donors' samples. The V and J genes are TRBV7-9 and TRBJ2-3, with a possible D match to TRBD1 (5 bases). In DNA form, the CDR3 reads TGTGCCAGCGGGTCACAGGCATCCAGCACAGATACGCAGTATTTT. The encoded protein is CASGSQASSTDTQYF.